The rows below give T cell receptor beta chains drawn from one sample of a study of blood T cell repertoires in COVID-19. Generated by immunoSEQ multiplex PCR, the TCRdb table keeps only in-frame clones and is missing some. In the table there are over 140,000 clones, 70% to 80% of which are singletons. Sequences were obtained from peripheral blood. The receptors stem from a woman aged 45 to 65 with active or convalescent COVID-19. Each CDR3 is given with its conserved first and last residue. The order of the fields is clone size, J gene, D gene, V gene, CDR3 DNA, CDR3 protein. D genes are given only for firm matches. Size tells how often a clone was seen (once, few, many) or the class of an expanded clone, and some rows leave it out.

NA	TRBJ1-1	TRBD1	TRBV19	TGTGCCAGTAGTACGGACAGGGACAACACTGAAGCTTTCTTT	CASSTDRDNTEAFF
NA	TRBJ2-2	TRBD2	TRBV5-8	TGTGCCCCCTCGGGCGGGGGGGCCGACACCGGGGAGCTGTTTTTT	CAPSGGGADTGELFF
NA	TRBJ2-3	TRBD2	TRBV4-2	TGTGCCAGCAGCCACCCCGAGACTAGCGGGAGGTCAGATACGCAGTATTTT	CASSHPETSGRSDTQYF
few	TRBJ1-1	NA	TRBV28	TGTGCCAGCAGTTCAAACCAGATATACACTGAAGCTTTCTTT	CASSSNQIYTEAFF
NA	TRBJ1-2	TRBD1	TRBV7-2	TGTGCCAGCAGCTTAGGGGACAGTCACTATGGCTACACCTTC	CASSLGDSHYGYTF
NA	TRBJ1-2	TRBD1	TRBV7-9	TGTGCCAGCAGCCCGGACAGGGGCCTCGTCTATGGCTACACCTTC	CASSPDRGLVYGYTF
NA	TRBJ2-5	NA	TRBV7-8	TGTGCCAGCAGCTTAGGACAGCAAGAGACCCAGTACTTC	CASSLGQQETQYF
NA	TRBJ2-7	NA	TRBV30	TGTGCCTGTAGCCGCCCGGACGAGCAGTACTTC	CACSRPDEQYF
NA	TRBJ1-5	NA	TRBV2	TGTGCCAGCAGTGAGGTCAGGGTTGATCAGCCCCAGCATTTT	CASSEVRVDQPQHF
many	TRBJ2-7	TRBD1	TRBV7-9	TGTGCCAGCAGCCCTGGGACAGGGCCCTACGAGCAGTACTTC	CASSPGTGPYEQYF
NA	TRBJ2-1	TRBD1	TRBV28	TGTGCCAGCACCCCAGCGGGACAGGGGAATGAGCAGTTCTTC	CASTPAGQGNEQFF
NA	TRBJ2-5	TRBD2	TRBV6-1	TGTGCCAGCAGTGAAGTACCCCGGGGGGGAGAGACCCAGTACTTC	CASSEVPRGGETQYF
NA	TRBJ2-7	TRBD2	TRBV2	TGTGCCAGCAGTGATATTAGCGGGGCACTACTCTCCTACGAGCAGTACTTC	CASSDISGALLSYEQYF
NA	TRBJ1-5	NA	TRBV19	TGTGCCAGTAGTATAGTGGGGGGAGCTCATCAGCCCCAGCATTTT	CASSIVGGAHQPQHF
NA	TRBJ1-6	NA	TRBV6-5	TGTGCCAGCAGGCAGGGTAATTCACCCCTCCACTTT	CASRQGNSPLHF
NA	TRBJ1-1	NA	TRBV29-1	TGCAGCGTTGAATCGACAGCGAACACTGAAGCTTTCTTT	CSVESTANTEAFF
NA	TRBJ2-2	TRBD2	TRBV7-3	TGTGCCAGCAGACCCAGCGGGGGGGCCCCGAACACCGGGGAGCTGTTTTTT	CASRPSGGAPNTGELFF
NA	TRBJ2-7	TRBD2	TRBV18	TGTGCCAGCTCACCACCCTTAGCGGGGCTCTACGAGCAGTACTTC	CASSPPLAGLYEQYF
NA	TRBJ1-3	NA	TRBV2	TGTGCCAGCAGTGAAGCCCCAACAACCATATATTTT	CASSEAPTTIYF
NA	TRBJ2-3	NA	TRBV19	TGTGCCAGTCAGGGTCGGGTAGATACGCAGTATTTT	CASQGRVDTQYF
NA	TRBJ1-1	TRBD1	TRBV6-5	TGTGCCAGCAGACGACCGGACAGGGGGTACACTGAAGCTTTCTTT	CASRRPDRGYTEAFF
NA	TRBJ2-3	TRBD2	TRBV7-3	TGTGCCAGCAGCCGACCGACTAGCGGGGACACAGATACGCAGTATTTT	CASSRPTSGDTDTQYF
few	TRBJ1-4	TRBD1	TRBV18	TGTGCCAGCTCACCAACGGACAGGGGAACTGAAAAACTGTTTTTT	CASSPTDRGTEKLFF
few	TRBJ1-2	NA	TRBV19	TGTGCCAGTAGTAGGCAACCCTATGGCTACACCTTC	CASSRQPYGYTF
once	TRBJ2-7	NA	TRBV5-4	TGTGCCAGCAGCTTGGGAGGGAGGTCTGACGAGCAGTACTTC	CASSLGGRSDEQYF
NA	TRBJ1-3	NA	TRBV11-2	TGTGCCAGCAGCCAGGACATAGTTGGAAACACCATATATTTT	CASSQDIVGNTIYF
NA	TRBJ1-4	TRBD1	TRBV19	TGTGCCAGCCACCGGGGACAGGGGAGAGAAAAACTGTTTTTT	CASHRGQGREKLFF
NA	TRBJ2-7	TRBD2	TRBV18	TGTGCCAGCTCACCCATTATGGGGGGGAATACCTACGAGCAGTACTTC	CASSPIMGGNTYEQYF
many	TRBJ1-1	TRBD1	TRBV28	TGTGCCAGCAGTTACACTGACAGGGACCTGAGAGCTTTCTTT	CASSYTDRDLRAFF
NA	TRBJ1-1	TRBD1	TRBV3-1/TRBV3-2	TGTGCCAGCAGCCGGACAGGGCTTTCCGCTGAAGCTTTCTTT	CASSRTGLSAEAFF
NA	TRBJ2-3	TRBD2	TRBV10-2	TGCGCCAGCAGTGAATGGAGCGGGGGGGCAGGAGATACGCAGTATTTT	CASSEWSGGAGDTQYF
NA	TRBJ1-1	TRBD1	TRBV5-4	TGTGCCAGCAGCCCTCTGACAGGGATGAACACTGAAGCTTTCTTT	CASSPLTGMNTEAFF
NA	TRBJ2-7	TRBD2	TRBV5-6	TGTGCCAGCAGCTTACTACTAGCGGGAGGCTCCTACGAGCAGTACTTC	CASSLLLAGGSYEQYF
NA	TRBJ2-7	NA	TRBV29-1	TGCAGCGTTGCAACAATGAGGGTCGATAGAATATCGACCCTATACGAGCAGTACTTC	CSVATMRVDRISTLYEQYF
NA	TRBJ2-3	TRBD2	TRBV19	TGTGCCAGTACAGAGTCGGGGGGTGAGGATACGCAGTATTTT	CASTESGGEDTQYF
NA	TRBJ1-1	TRBD1	TRBV14	TGTGCCAGCAGCCCCCGACAGGGGAACACTGAAGCTTTCTTT	CASSPRQGNTEAFF
NA	TRBJ2-1	NA	TRBV5-5	TGTGCCAGCAGCTTGGATGTCGGCGGCGGTCGGTACAATGAGCAGTTCTTC	CASSLDVGGGRYNEQFF
NA	TRBJ1-1	NA	TRBV29-1	TGCAGCGTTCGACAATCGAACACTGAAGCTTTCTTT	CSVRQSNTEAFF
NA	TRBJ1-1	TRBD1	TRBV5-1	TGCGCCAGCAGCAACGGACAGGCTCCCACTGAAGCTTTCTTT	CASSNGQAPTEAFF
NA	TRBJ2-6	TRBD2	TRBV7-3	TGTGCCAGCAGGTCTGCGGGAGGGAACTCTGGGGCCAACGTCCTGACTTTC	CASRSAGGNSGANVLTF
NA	TRBJ2-7	TRBD1	TRBV30	TGTGCCTGGAGTGTACTGGGACAGGGGGCGTTCGGGCAGTACTTC	CAWSVLGQGAFGQYF
NA	TRBJ1-1	TRBD1	TRBV4-3	TGCGCCAGCAGCTATGGGGGGGACAGGGGCGCTTTCTTT	CASSYGGDRGAFF